This T cell receptor beta chain came from a study of shared clonotypes between healthy human individuals. Recent vaccinations or acute infections were absent in the healthy HIV-negative adult donors. All of the donors resided in Nashville, Tennessee, and each was a Caucasian adult. Clones were read by immunoSEQ multiplex PCR, and TCRdb kept only the in-frame ones, dropping some. The sample yields about 1.1 million clones, roughly 77% seen once. The V end was cut by 8 bases, the J end by 3 bases, with 13 bases between. Germline assignment: CDR1 LNHNV and CDR2 YYDKDF (reference sequence). The CDR3 has 14 residues.

The sequenced sample consisted of memory CD4+ T cells from PBMCs. Sample subset: CD45RA-negative fraction. This clonotype was sampled from a man aged 18 to 35 in good health. Some clones in this sample may be carry-over from other donors' samples. The chain combines TRBV15 with TRBJ1-4, with D possibly being TRBD1 (5 bases). The CDR3 loop reads CATAARGSNEKLFF. The CDR3 bases are TGTGCCACCGCTGCCCGGGGCTCTAATGAAAAACTGTTTTTT.